These 18 T cell receptor beta chains were all obtained from the same sample, sequenced in a study of low-dose radiotherapy and immunotherapy resistance in tumors. First-strand cDNA used TRAV- and TRBV-specific primers, covering alpha and beta chains. It was with a constant-region primer and a V-primer adapter that TCRs were amplified over around 18 PCR cycles. TCRdb ran MiXCR on the reads and lists one entry per CDR3 protein. The sample holds some 57,000 distinct CDR3 sequences, less than 30% seen once. Time point denoted: after trial treatment. The treatment denotes: LDRT plus nivolumab, ipilimumab, low-dose cyclophosphamide and aspirin (RACIN trial). The input for sequencing was PBMCs, taken after low-dose radiotherapy plus immunotherapy. These receptors were collected from a male donor with prostate cancer.

In this sample, this clonotype turned up once. Since the CDR3 does not end with the conserved phenylalanine or tryptophan, this likely comes from a read error. The DNA is omitted, as the CDR3 cannot be located on it reliably, and the CDR3 follows TCRdb's listing. The V call is TRBV14, the J call TRBJ2-7. The germline V gene encodes CDR1 SGHDN and CDR2 FVKESK. A total of 11 residues make up the CDR3, ends included. This CDR3 is CASSHSYEQYL.

This clonotype was seen repeatedly, ten times or more. The chain joins TRBV4-2 to TRBJ1-5; D unclear. Germline V gene lookup returns CDR1 LGHNA and CDR2 YNFKEQ. V shed 0 bases and J shed 4 bases, with 10 bases lying between them. CDR3 length: 15 amino acids. CDR3 bases: TGTGCCAGCAGCCAAGAGTCAGGAATTAATCAGCCCCAGCATTTT. The encoded protein is CASSQESGINQPQHF.

This clonotype was counted at least ten times. CDR3 nucleotide sequence: TGTGCCACCAGGGGGGCCGGGACTAGTTCCTACAATGAGCAGTTCTTC. Its protein product is CATRGAGTSSYNEQFF. The chain employs TRBV24-1 and TRBJ2-1; 8 bases agree with TRBD2. Germline lookup yields CDR1 KGHDR and CDR2 SFDVKD. The junction had 8 bases not matched to a gene; V was cut back by 7 bases and J by 1 base. This CDR3 region has 16 residues.

This clonotype came up many times. The J gene is TRBJ1-2, the V gene TRBV20-1; 9 bases are shared with TRBD1. Per the germline V gene, CDR1 is DFQATT and CDR2 is SNEGSKA (reference sequence). Unmatched junction bases numbered 11, after V lost 5 bases and J lost 4 bases. This CDR3 spans 15 amino acids. Here the CDR3 reads CSASPGQGSSYGYTF. Written as DNA, the CDR3 is TGCAGTGCTTCTCCGGGACAGGGATCGAGCTATGGCTACACCTTC.

This clonotype appeared many times. This chain joins TRBV14 and TRBJ1-1; D call uncertain. Germline CDR1 reads SGHDN; CDR2 reads FVKESK. This CDR3 contains 14 residues. With 1 base removed from V and 3 bases from J, the gap between germline ends came to 9 bases. The CDR3 DNA reads as TGTGCCAGCAGCCAAGGAGGGAGGGACACTGAAGCTTTCTTT. Translating it yields CASSQGGRDTEAFF.

The rearrangement joins TRBV11-3 to TRBJ2-1, with 14 bases aligning to TRBD2. This CDR3 is 22 amino acids long. In germline, CDR1 is SGHNT, CDR2 YENEEA. V lost 4 bases and J lost 3; bases outside the gene matches: 20. The CDR3 DNA follows: TGTGCCAGCAGCTACAGAGACGGCTCGGGACTAGCGGGAGAGAGGGGCTACAATGAGCAGTTCTTC. Its translation is CASSYRDGSGLAGERGYNEQFF.

The chain recombines TRBV5-1 with TRBJ2-7; 8 positions agree with TRBD1. The V and J ends lost 6 bases and 4 bases, in that order; junction bases with no gene match: 12. Germline values: CDR1 SGHRS, CDR2 YFSETQ. This CDR3 has 15 amino acids. CDR3 region: CASTIGQGGRYEQYF. Here the CDR3 DNA reads TGCGCCAGCACCATCGGACAGGGCGGACGGTACGAGCAGTACTTC.

In its sample, this clonotype was seen many times. This chain connects TRBV24-1 to TRBJ2-5; D tentatively reads TRBD1 or TRBD2 (6 bases each). The CDR3 length is 13 residues. Germline V gives CDR1 KGHDR, CDR2 SFDVKD. The ends were cut back, 9 bases at V and 1 base at J, with 11 bases in the middle. The CDR3: CATQSGAQETQYF. CDR3 nucleotide sequence: TGTGCCACCCAATCGGGGGCCCAAGAGACCCAGTACTTC.

This clonotype appeared a single time. A much more abundant neighbour one base away suggests this may be a read error. This chain uses TRBV14 with TRBJ2-1, with a weak D call TRBD2 (5 bases). Trimming took off 4 bases at V and 10 bases at J, with 17 bases between the two ends. CDR1 is SGHDN and CDR2 is FVKESK in the germline V gene. This CDR3 is 14 amino acids long. This CDR3 reads CASSRVTGSGEQFF. CDR3 DNA: TGTGCCAGCAGCCGGGTGACGGGAAGTGGCGAGCAGTTCTTC.

This clonotype came up many times. CDR3 nucleotide sequence: TGTGCCAGCAGTCCGATCAACAGGATGCGTTCTCAGGGGCCCTCCTACGAGCAGTACTTC. This sequence encodes CASSPINRMRSQGPSYEQYF. The chain has TRBV11-2 and TRBJ2-7, with D possibly TRBD1 on 6 matching bases. Germline loops: CDR1 SGHAT, CDR2 FQNNGV. The CDR3 runs to 20 residues. Trimming left V 6 bases short and J 0 bases short, with 30 bases between.

In its sample, this clonotype was seen many times. The V gene is TRBV4-1, the J gene TRBJ2-3; perhaps D is TRBD1 or TRBD2 (6 bases each). Trimming left V 4 bases short and J 2 bases short, with 13 bases between. Germline CDR1 reads MGHRA; CDR2 reads YSYEKL. The CDR3 is made up of 15 amino acids. The CDR3 DNA sequence: TGCGCCAGCAGCCTCGGGGGCGGGGCCACAGATACGCAGTATTTT. Translating gives CASSLGGGATDTQYF.

On this clonotype: This likely traces to a read error, being one base from a far larger clone. V gene TRBV7-9 combines with J gene TRBJ2-1, with D possibly TRBD1 on 5 matching bases. The CDR3 extends over 14 amino acids. The ends were cut back, 0 bases at V and 13 bases at J, with 16 bases in the middle. From germline, CDR1 is SEHNR and CDR2 FQNEAQ (reference sequence). CDR3 DNA sequence: TGTGCCAGCAGCTTAGCTGGTGGACAAGAGACCCAGTTCTTC. It yields the protein CASSLAGGQETQFF. The entire variable domain, with the rest obtained from reference TRBV7-9 and TRBJ2-1, is as follows: DTGVSQNPRHKITKRGQNVTFRCDPISEHNRLYWYRQTLGQGPEFLTYFQNEAQLEKSRLLSDRFSAERPKGSFSTLEIQRTEQGDSAMYLCASSLAGGQETQFFGPGTRLTVL.

The CDR3 sequence is CASSSQGLSEAFF. In nucleotides, the CDR3 is TGTGCCAGCAGCTCGCAGGGGTTAAGTGAAGCTTTCTTT. This chain joins TRBV7-2 and TRBJ1-1; tentatively, D is TRBD1 (6 bases). The V end was cut by 4 bases, the J end by 7 bases, with 13 bases between. The germline gives CDR1 SGHTA, CDR2 FQGNSA. This CDR3 is built from 13 residues. The complete variable domain, with remaining parts taken from reference TRBV7-2 and TRBJ1-1, reads GAGVSQSPSNKVTEKGKDVELRCDPISGHTALYWYRQSLGQGLEFLIYFQGNSAPDKSGLPSDRFSAERTGGSVSTLTIQRTQQEDSAVYLCASSSQGLSEAFFGQGTRLTVV.

At least ten counts were recorded for this clonotype. This rearrangement joins TRBV2 to TRBJ2-5; 10 positions match TRBD1. The germline V gene encodes CDR1 SNHLY and CDR2 FYNNEI. The CDR3 runs to 13 residues. The V gene end was trimmed by 9 bases and the J gene end by 2 bases; junction bases not matched to a gene: 3. In DNA, the CDR3 is TGTGCCAGGGACAGGGGGGAGCAAGAGACCCAGTACTTC. It is translated as CARDRGEQETQYF. The variable domain in full, completed from reference TRBV2 and TRBJ2-5, reads EPEVTQTPSHQVTQMGQEVILRCVPISNHLYFYWYRQILGQKVEFLVSFYNNEISEKSEIFDDQFSVERPDGSNFTLKIRSTKLEDSAMYFCARDRGEQETQYFGPGTRLLVL.

In its sample, this clonotype was seen many times. The V and J genes are TRBV12-3 or TRBV12-4 and TRBJ2-7; the D is unclear. The CDR3 runs to 14 residues. V was pared by 6 bases and J by 1 base, with 13 bases between. The CDR3 is CASRPWPSSYEQYF. CDR3 DNA sequence: TGTGCCAGCAGACCCTGGCCTAGTTCCTACGAGCAGTACTTC.

The chain is built from TRBV29-1 and TRBJ2-3, with 9 nucleotides matching TRBD1. This CDR3 is 13 amino acids long. Germline lookup yields CDR1 SQVTM and CDR2 ANQGSEA. J was trimmed by 6 bases and V by 6 bases; bases with no gene match: 7. This CDR3 is CSVGTGYPDTQYF. CDR3 DNA sequence: TGCAGCGTCGGGACAGGGTACCCCGATACGCAGTATTTT.

This clonotype showed up just a few times. This probably arose from a read error, given a far larger clone one base away. V usage is TRBV27 and J usage is TRBJ2-7; TRBD1 agrees at 12 bases. The J segment lost 7 bases and the V segment lost 4 bases, leaving 8 bases of the junction unmatched. Germline CDR1 reads MNHEY; CDR2 reads SMNVEV (reference sequence). CDR3 length equals 15 residues. The DNA for the CDR3 is TGTGCCAGCAGTTCGGGACAGGGGGCTTACAATGAGCAGTACTTC. Translating it yields CASSSGQGAYNEQYF.

As to this clonotype: It is likely a read error: a sequence one base away is far more abundant. The V and J genes are TRBV6-6 and TRBJ2-1; 9 positions match TRBD1. CDR3 length: 15 amino acids. CDR1 MNHNY and CDR2 SVGAGI come from the germline V gene (reference sequence). Trimming removed 2 bases from V and 9 bases from J; junction bases left unmatched: 8. In DNA form, the CDR3 reads TGTGCCAGCAGTTACCCGGGACAGGGATCCAGTGAGCAGTTCTTC. It encodes CASSYPGQGSSEQFF.